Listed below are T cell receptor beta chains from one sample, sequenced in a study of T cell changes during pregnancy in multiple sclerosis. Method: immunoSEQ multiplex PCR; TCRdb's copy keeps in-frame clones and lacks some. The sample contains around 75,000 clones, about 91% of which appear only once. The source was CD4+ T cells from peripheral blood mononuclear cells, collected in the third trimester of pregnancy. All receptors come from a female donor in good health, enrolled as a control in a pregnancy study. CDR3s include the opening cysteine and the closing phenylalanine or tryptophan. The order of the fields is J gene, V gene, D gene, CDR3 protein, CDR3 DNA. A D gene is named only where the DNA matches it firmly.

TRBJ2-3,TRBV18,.,CASSPKDRLTDTQYF,TGTGCCAGCTCACCCAAGGACAGACTCACAGATACGCAGTATTTT
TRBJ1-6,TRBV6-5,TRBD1,CASSWGQGAYNSPLHF,TGTGCCAGCAGTTGGGGACAGGGGGCATATAATTCACCCCTCCACTTT
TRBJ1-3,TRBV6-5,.,CASSISPWEDTIYF,TGTGCCAGCAGTATATCCCCGTGGGAGGACACCATATATTTT
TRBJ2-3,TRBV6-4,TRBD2,CASRSSSGGADTQYF,TGTGCCAGCAGGAGCTCTAGCGGGGGGGCAGATACGCAGTATTTT
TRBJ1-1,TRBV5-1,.,CASSLGYMNTEAFF,TGCGCCAGCAGCTTGGGGTACATGAACACTGAAGCTTTCTTT
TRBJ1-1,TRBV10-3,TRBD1,CASRDRALNTEAFF,TGTGCCAGCAGGGACAGGGCGTTGAACACTGAAGCTTTCTTT
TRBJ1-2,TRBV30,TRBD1,CARTGAYGYTF,TGTGCCCGGACAGGGGCCTATGGCTACACCTTC
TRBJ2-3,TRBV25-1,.,CASSGDSAGTDTQYF,TGTGCCAGCAGTGGAGACTCGGCGGGCACAGATACGCAGTATTTT
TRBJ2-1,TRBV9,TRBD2,CASSVGAGSSYNEQFF,TGTGCCAGCAGCGTAGGAGCGGGGAGCTCCTACAATGAGCAGTTCTTC
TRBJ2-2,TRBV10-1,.,CASSESHGDCPGLNHTGELFF,TGCGCCAGCAGTGAGTCCCATGGGGACTGCCCGGGCCTTAATCACACCGGGGAGCTGTTTTTT
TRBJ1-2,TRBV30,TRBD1,CAWSVRQGGGYTF,TGTGCCTGGAGTGTACGTCAGGGGGGCGGCTACACCTTC
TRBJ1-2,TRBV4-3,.,CASSQSLGEGYGYTF,TGCGCCAGCAGCCAATCATTAGGGGAGGGCTATGGCTACACCTTC
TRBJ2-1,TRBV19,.,CASSMFGASDEQFF,TGTGCCAGTAGTATGTTTGGTGCGAGCGATGAGCAGTTCTTC
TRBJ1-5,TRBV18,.,CASSLGDNNQPQHF,TGTGCCAGCTCCCTAGGGGACAACAATCAGCCCCAGCATTTT
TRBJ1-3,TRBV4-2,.,CASSQARGSGNTIYF,TGTGCCAGCAGCCAGGCCAGGGGTTCTGGAAACACCATATATTTT
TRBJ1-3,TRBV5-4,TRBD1,CAMNRGPGNTIYF,TGTGCCATGAACAGGGGGCCTGGAAACACCATATATTTT